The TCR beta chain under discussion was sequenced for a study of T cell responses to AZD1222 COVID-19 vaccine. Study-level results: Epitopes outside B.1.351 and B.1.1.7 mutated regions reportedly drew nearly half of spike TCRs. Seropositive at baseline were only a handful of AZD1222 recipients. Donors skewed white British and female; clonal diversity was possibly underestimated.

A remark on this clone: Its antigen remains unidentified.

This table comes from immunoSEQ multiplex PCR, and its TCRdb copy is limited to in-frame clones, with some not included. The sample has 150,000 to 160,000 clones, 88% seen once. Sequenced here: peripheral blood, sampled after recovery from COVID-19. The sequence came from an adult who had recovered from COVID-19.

The CDR3 nucleotides are TGTGCCAGCAGCTTAATCGGGGGCGCTGAAGCTTTCTTT. This sequence encodes CASSLIGGAEAFF. The J gene is TRBJ1-1, the V gene TRBV11-2, with D maybe TRBD1 (6 bases). The V gene lost 2 bases and the J gene lost 6 bases, with 10 bases spanning the gap. The CDR3 spans 13 residues. Germline values: CDR1 SGHAT, CDR2 FQNNGV.